This entry features one TCR beta chain sequence. What it binds is not known. The sample originates from a study of CD8 T cells in ankylosing spondylitis. Study results and limitations: Seemingly characteristic of ankylosing spondylitis blood was a TCR beta motif consisting of under ten highly homologous variants. Earlier studies detected some motif variants in reactive arthritis synovial fluid and blood. Reportedly, matched ankylosing spondylitis synovial fluid was significantly enriched for disease-linked clones. Disease-linked clones were CD8+ and relatively rare in peripheral blood.

With molecular barcodes, quantitative 5'-RACE was used to make the TCR beta libraries. TCRdb recomputed calls from the 5' RACE reads with MiXCR, one row per CDR3 protein. The sample holds 750,000 to 850,000 distinct CDR3 sequences, 10% to 15% seen once. This TCR was sampled from a male donor with ankylosing spondylitis. Input material: blood, either unsorted or a sorted T cell fraction (not recorded which).

CDR3 sequence: CASSPQGTSYYGYTF. The CDR3 region has the DNA TGTGCCAGCAGTCCCCAAGGGACCTCTTATTATGGCTACACCTTC. The chain couples TRBV27 to TRBJ1-2; tentative D call: TRBD1 (5 bases). This CDR3 spans 15 amino acids. Germline CDR1 MNHEY, CDR2 SMNVEV (reference sequence). V lost 5 bases and J 5 bases, leaving 18 bases between the germline ends.